One sample yielded the 21 T cell receptor beta chains listed below, sequenced in a study of radiation and T cells in renal cell carcinoma. Measured with immunoSEQ multiplex PCR; TCRdb has only the in-frame clones, and not every one. Among about 23,000 clones, less than 55% were seen once, and the ten largest hold roughly 22%. Treatment specified: treatment-naive control, cytoreductive nephrectomy. The specimen was tumor tissue, collected from a patient whose treatment was nephrectomy without radiotherapy. The receptors originated from a human donor with renal cell carcinoma.

This clone appeared a few times. The CDR3: CSVANTQNTGELFF. The CDR3, as DNA: TGCAGCGTTGCGAACACGCAGAACACCGGGGAGCTGTTTTTT. The V call is TRBV29-1, the J call TRBJ2-2; D remains ambiguous. CDR1 and CDR2 (germline): SQVTM, ANQGSEA. Trimming stripped 4 bases from V and 1 base from J, with 10 bases between. The CDR3 has 14 residues.

The gene calls are TRBV20-1 and TRBJ1-1; D call uncertain. In germline, CDR1 is DFQATT, CDR2 SNEGSKA (reference sequence). The CDR3 is 11 residues long. The CDR3 spells CSLYRNTEAFF. For the CDR3, the DNA is TGCAGCCTTTACAGGAACACTGAAGCTTTCTTT.

J is TRBJ1-1 and V is TRBV7-2, with D unclear. Germline V gene lookup returns CDR1 SGHTA and CDR2 FQGNSA. Trimming cost V 1 base and J 0 bases, with 6 bases left between them. This CDR3 comprises 14 residues. CDR3 protein: CASSLVTLNTEAFF. CDR3 in DNA: TGTGCCAGCAGCTTAGTGACCTTGAACACTGAAGCTTTCTTT. The variable domain in full, with the rest retrieved from reference TRBV7-2 and TRBJ1-1, is GAGVSQSPSNKVTEKGKDVELRCDPISGHTALYWYRQSLGQGLEFLIYFQGNSAPDKSGLPSDRFSAERTGGSVSTLTIQRTQQEDSAVYLCASSLVTLNTEAFFGQGTRLTVV.

This clone was counted a few times. The rearrangement links TRBV5-1 to TRBJ1-2, with D perhaps matching TRBD1 (5 bases). The germline CDR1 and CDR2 sequences are SGHRS and YFSETQ. The V end was cut by 0 bases, the J end by 6 bases, with 9 bases between. This CDR3 contains 13 residues. Here the CDR3 reads CASSLDRLHGYTF. The CDR3 nucleotides read TGCGCCAGCAGCTTGGACAGGCTCCATGGCTACACCTTC.

V is TRBV29-1 and J is TRBJ2-5; the D is unclear. The CDR3 runs to 15 residues. Per the germline V gene, CDR1 is SQVTM and CDR2 is ANQGSEA. The V end lost 7 bases, the J end lost 0 bases, and 18 bases lay between the germline ends. This CDR3 reads CSAEGFGSYQETQYF. The CDR3 DNA sequence: TGCAGCGCCGAAGGGTTTGGGTCGTACCAAGAGACCCAGTACTTC.

This clone was seen at least ten times. The V and J genes are TRBV11-2 and TRBJ2-3, with D tentatively TRBD1 or TRBD2 (6 bases each). The CDR3 sequence is 14 residues long. The V end was cut by 3 bases, the J end by 3 bases, with 10 bases between. The germline V gene has CDR1 SGHAT and CDR2 FQNNGV. CDR3 in DNA: TGTGCCAGCAGCTTTTGGGGGGCTACAGATACGCAGTATTTT. This sequence encodes CASSFWGATDTQYF.

The rearrangement joins TRBV5-1 to TRBJ1-1, with 10 bases identical to TRBD1. This CDR3 contains 15 residues. Germline V gives CDR1 SGHRS, CDR2 YFSETQ. J was trimmed by 3 bases and V by 3 bases; bases with no gene match: 5. CDR3 protein: CASSWGQGKDTEAFF. CDR3 sequence (DNA): TGCGCCAGCAGCTGGGGACAGGGGAAGGACACTGAAGCTTTCTTT. The whole variable domain, filled in from reference TRBV5-1 and TRBJ1-1, reads KAGVTQTPRYLIKTRGQQVTLSCSPISGHRSVSWYQQTPGQGLQFLFEYFSETQRNKGNFPGRFSGRQFSNSRSEMNVSTLELGDSALYLCASSWGQGKDTEAFFGQGTRLTVV.

The rearrangement uses TRBV5-1 and TRBJ2-4, with a tentative D call TRBD2 (5 bases). V gave up 0 bases and J gave up 1 base, with 11 bases separating them. CDR1 is SGHRS, CDR2 YFSETQ, per germline. This CDR3 has 16 residues. CDR3 in DNA: TGCGCCAGCAGCTTGGGTTCCACGGGGGCCAAAAACATTCAGTACTTC. Translating gives CASSLGSTGAKNIQYF.

The chain recombines TRBV7-2 with TRBJ2-3, with 12 bases fitting TRBD2. From germline, CDR1 is SGHTA and CDR2 FQGNSA. The CDR3 is made up of 15 amino acids. J gave up 3 bases and V 4 bases, and 2 bases lay outside the gene matches. The CDR3 here is CASSSGLAGTDTQYF. In nucleotides, the CDR3 is TGTGCCAGCAGCTCCGGACTAGCGGGGACAGATACGCAGTATTTT.

This clone has just a few counts. The chain is built from TRBV10-3 and TRBJ2-7, with TRBD1 as a possible D gene (6 bases). This CDR3 contains 14 residues. V gave up 0 bases and J gave up 8 bases, with 14 bases separating them. From germline, CDR1 is ENHRY and CDR2 SYGVKD. CDR3 DNA: TGTGCCATCAGTGAGTCGGGGGCTGGGGCCAAGCAGTACTTC. It translates to CAISESGAGAKQYF.

This clone showed up just once. The J gene is TRBJ2-5, the V gene TRBV2; D is perhaps TRBD1 (5 bases). From germline, CDR1 is SNHLY and CDR2 FYNNEI. V was trimmed by 4 bases and J by 3 bases, leaving 12 bases between them. This CDR3 is built from 14 residues. The chain's CDR3 is CASSVDTYKETQYF. The CDR3 DNA reads as TGTGCCAGCAGTGTGGACACCTATAAAGAGACCCAGTACTTC.

J is TRBJ2-2 and V is TRBV19; D possibly corresponds to TRBD2 (5 bases). This CDR3 region has 14 residues. Germline CDR1 reads LNHDA; CDR2 reads SQIVND (reference sequence). V lost 5 bases to trimming and J lost 5 bases, with 12 bases between them. The CDR3 protein is CASSVEGRTGELFF. CDR3 bases: TGTGCCAGTAGTGTTGAGGGTAGGACCGGGGAGCTGTTTTTT.

The J gene is TRBJ2-3, the V gene TRBV7-2; D tentatively fits TRBD1 or TRBD2 (5 bases each). Germline loops: CDR1 SGHTA, CDR2 FQGNSA. Trimming took 5 bases from V and 7 from J, leaving 13 bases between them. The CDR3 runs to 13 residues. As DNA, the CDR3 is TGTGCCAGCAGCCTCCGGGGCCTTCATACGCAGTATTTT. Translation: CASSLRGLHTQYF.

The gene calls are TRBV7-2 and TRBJ1-2; possibly TRBD1 for D (5 bases). This CDR3 is built from 15 residues. CDR1 is SGHTA, CDR2 FQGNSA, per germline. V lost 1 base to trimming and J lost 2 bases, with 11 bases between them. CDR3 sequence reads: CASSLGRGSNYGYTF. The CDR3 nucleotides read TGTGCCAGCAGCTTAGGCCGGGGGTCAAACTATGGCTACACCTTC.

The chain uses TRBV9 and TRBJ1-1; TRBD1 might be the D (5 bases). CDR1 and CDR2 (germline): SGDLS, YYNGEE. Trimming shortened V by 3 bases and J by 0 bases, and 15 bases separated the two germline ends. CDR3 length: 16 amino acids. CDR3 region: CASSARGSNMNTEAFF. For the CDR3, the DNA is TGTGCCAGCAGCGCCCGGGGCTCTAACATGAACACTGAAGCTTTCTTT.

This clone was recorded only once. The rearrangement uses TRBV30 and TRBJ2-7; D may be TRBD1 (6 bases). CDR1 is GTSNPN and CDR2 is SVGIG in the germline V gene (reference sequence). V was clipped by 5 bases and J by 5 bases, with 19 bases between them. This CDR3 comprises 14 residues. The CDR3 here is CAWLNPGVRDEQYF. The CDR3 DNA reads TGTGCCTGGCTGAACCCAGGGGTAAGGGACGAGCAGTACTTC.

By share of the sample, this clone is medium-sized. This chain links TRBV7-2 with TRBJ1-2; a weak D match, TRBD1 (5 bases). Trimming took 5 bases from V and 5 from J, leaving 12 bases between them. Germline V gene data show CDR1 as SGHTA and CDR2 as FQGNSA. This CDR3 contains 13 residues. The CDR3 DNA is TGTGCCAGCAGCCGGGGCCAGATATATGGCTACACCTTC. Translated, it gives CASSRGQIYGYTF.

The rearrangement uses TRBV10-3 and TRBJ1-2; D is unclear. Trimming removed 7 bases from V and 7 bases from J, with 13 bases in between. Germline loops: CDR1 ENHRY, CDR2 SYGVKD. The length of the CDR3 is 12 residues. As DNA, the CDR3 is TGTGCCATCACCACCCTTAGCGGTGGCTACACCTTC. Translation gives CAITTLSGGYTF.

The gene calls are TRBV21-1 and TRBJ1-5. TRBV21-1 is designated a pseudogene. The CDR3 loop spans 14 amino acids. CDR3 protein: CASNYPPRNQPQHF. The CDR3 DNA reads TGTGCCAGCAACTACCCCCCGCGAAATCAGCCCCAGCATTTT.

In this sample, this clone turned up a few times. V is TRBV5-5 and J is TRBJ1-2, with D perhaps TRBD1 (5 bases). V lost 0 bases, J lost 3 bases, and 6 bases lay in between. This CDR3 comprises 13 residues. Germline V gives CDR1 SGHKS, CDR2 YYEKEE (reference sequence). The DNA for the CDR3 is TGTGCCAGCAGCTTGGTAGGGGACTATGGCTACACCTTC. Protein product: CASSLVGDYGYTF.

This clone appeared once. V is TRBV6-6 and J is TRBJ2-1; D unresolved. CDR3 length equals 14 residues. The V end was cut by 11 bases, the J end by 9 bases, with 23 bases between. Germline loops: CDR1 MNHNY, CDR2 SVGAGI (reference sequence). The CDR3 bases are TGTGCCTCCCTAGACCCACAATCATCCCTTGAGCAGTTCTTC. It encodes CASLDPQSSLEQFF.